A single sample is the source of the 25 T cell receptor beta chains below, sequenced in a study of T cell clonality in common variable immunodeficiency. Here immunoSEQ multiplex PCR was the method, and the copy in TCRdb shows in-frame clones only, minus some. The sample holds 40,000 or so clones, and no clone turns up only once. Sample: peripheral blood mononuclear cells. The receptor source for this set is a person between 18 and 75 years old in good health.

This clone has a handful of counts. The CDR3 end falls 3 residues outside the read, so it is completed with the germline J gene. V usage is TRBV18 and J usage is TRBJ1-3; D uncertain. The V end was cut by 2 bases, the J end by 8 bases, with 4 bases between. CDR1 is KGHSH, CDR2 LQKENI, per germline. The CDR3 totals 11 residues. CDR3 in amino acids: CASSPKDTIYF. The DNA read from the CDR3 is TGTGCCAGCTCACCAAAGGACACC.

Regarding this clone: The observed sequence ends 3 residues before the CDR3 terminus, with the missing tail filled in from the germline J gene. This chain joins TRBV7-9 and TRBJ2-4; D unresolved. The germline V gene has CDR1 SEHNR and CDR2 FQNEAQ (reference sequence). The CDR3 runs to 13 residues. The CDR3 bases that were read are TGTGCCAGCAGCTTAAGAGATAACTATGGT. Translation: CASSLRDNYG. The full CDR3 is CASSLRDNYGQYF.

This clone was counted many times. Coverage ceases 3 residues before the CDR3 finishes, and the germline J gene fills in the end. This sequence joins TRBV7-2 and TRBJ2-3; no firm D call. This CDR3 comprises 13 residues. Germline CDR1 SGHTA, CDR2 FQGNSA. The V end was cut by 1 base, the J end by 2 bases, with 4 bases between. The CDR3 sequence: CASSLDFTDTQYF. Partial CDR3 DNA: TGTGCCAGCAGCTTAGACTTCACAGATACG.

This clone occurred many times. The read terminates 3 residues ahead of where the CDR3 ends, so the germline J gene completes it. This rearrangement joins TRBV7-9 to TRBJ2-3; D unresolved. Trimming stripped 5 bases from V and 2 bases from J, with 11 bases between. In germline, CDR1 is SEHNR, CDR2 FQNEAQ (reference sequence). This CDR3 region has 14 residues. CDR3 DNA (partial): TGTGCCAGCAGCCCACGTCAGTACACAGATACG. It specifies CASSPRQYTDT. The full CDR3 sequence reads CASSPRQYTDTQYF.

This clone has ten or more counts. The CDR3 end falls 3 residues outside the read, so it is completed with the germline J gene. This rearrangement joins TRBV5-8 to TRBJ2-1, with 7 bases fitting TRBD2. Per germline, CDR1 SGHTS and CDR2 YDEGEE. J gave up 5 bases and V 2 bases, and 7 bases lay outside the gene matches. This CDR3 region has 15 residues. The part of the CDR3 DNA that was read is TGTGCCAGCAGCTTTTGGGCAGGGAGGGACAATGAG. Translated, it gives CASSFWAGRDNE. The full CDR3 protein is CASSFWAGRDNEQFF.

This clone has ten or more counts. The read falls 3 residues short of the CDR3 end, and the missing part is taken from the germline J gene. V and J are TRBV18 and TRBJ2-3; 8 bases align to TRBD2. Germline trimming cut 5 bases from V and 5 bases from J; bases unmatched to any gene: 6. The CDR3 totals 14 residues. Germline V gene sequence: CDR1 KGHSH, CDR2 LQKENI. CDR3 in amino acids: CASSSAGGKDTQYF. The CDR3 DNA, read in part, is TGTGCCAGCTCAAGCGCGGGAGGAAAAGATACG.

This clone was found many times. Read sequence stops 3 residues before the CDR3 end, and the germline J gene provides the missing end. In the same sample, other DNA sequences code for this CDR3. This chain joins TRBV19 and TRBJ1-5; D gene ambiguous. Germline CDR1 reads LNHDA; CDR2 reads SQIVND (reference sequence). This CDR3 spans 16 amino acids. With 5 bases removed from V and 2 bases from J, the gap between germline ends came to 16 bases. The sequenced part of the CDR3 DNA is TGTGCCAGTAGTCCGCAACAGATTCTCGGCAATCAGCCC. Protein: CASSPQQILGNQP. The whole CDR3 region reads CASSPQQILGNQPQHF.

This clone was detected many times. The read stops 3 residues short of the end of the CDR3; the missing end is completed from the germline J gene. The chain has TRBV19 and TRBJ2-2; 8 positions match TRBD2. Germline V gives CDR1 LNHDA, CDR2 SQIVND (reference sequence). This CDR3 spans 16 amino acids. The V gene end was trimmed by 7 bases and the J gene end by 5 bases; junction bases not matched to a gene: 12. The CDR3 spells CASMRRGGAGTGELFF. Partial CDR3 DNA: TGTGCCAGTATGAGACGGGGGGGCGCAGGGACCGGGGAG.

There are a few counts of this clone. The missing CDR3 end, 3 residues past where the read stops, is filled in from the germline J gene. The chain uses TRBV6-4 and TRBJ2-7; 9 bases map to TRBD1. The CDR3 consists of 13 residues. The V gene's germline CDR1 is MRHNA and CDR2 SNTAGT. After removal of 5 bases from V and 5 bases from J, the junction contained 4 bases not matched to a gene. The CDR3 protein is CASSHGTGNEQYF. Incomplete CDR3 DNA: TGTGCCAGCAGTCATGGGACAGGGAACGAG.

The sample holds many counts of this clone. The read stops 3 residues short of the end of the CDR3; the missing end is completed from the germline J gene. The rearrangement joins TRBV19 to TRBJ2-4; weak D call: TRBD2 (6 bases). The CDR3 has 15 amino acids. Germline V gives CDR1 LNHDA, CDR2 SQIVND (reference sequence). Trimming shortened V by 4 bases and J by 2 bases, and 12 bases separated the two germline ends. CDR3 DNA, as far as it was read: TGTGCCAGTAGTAGCACCGGGACTTCCAAAAACATT. It specifies CASSSTGTSKNI. The CDR3 as a whole reads CASSSTGTSKNIQYF.

In its sample, this clone was seen many times. Read sequence stops 3 residues before the CDR3 end, and the germline J gene provides the missing end. This sequence joins TRBV20-1 and TRBJ1-2, with 8 bases that match TRBD1. In germline, CDR1 is DFQATT, CDR2 SNEGSKA (reference sequence). This CDR3 region has 13 residues. With V trimmed by 2 bases and J by 6 bases, 5 bases remained unmatched. The part of the CDR3 DNA that was read is TGCAGTGCTAGAACAGGGGGTCAGGATGGC. This encodes CSARTGGQDG. The CDR3, in full, reads CSARTGGQDGYTF.

On this clone: From the germline J gene comes the end of the CDR3, since the read stops 3 residues before it. This sequence joins TRBV18 and TRBJ1-2; TRBD1 agrees at 7 bases. Germline V gene sequence: CDR1 KGHSH, CDR2 LQKENI. This CDR3 spans 16 amino acids. The DNA read from the CDR3 is TGTGCCAGCTCACCACTTAGCCGGGACAGACTCTACGAC. It yields the protein CASSPLSRDRLYD. The whole CDR3 protein is CASSPLSRDRLYDYTF.

This clone was seen repeatedly, ten times or more. The observed sequence ends 3 residues before the CDR3 terminus, with the missing tail filled in from the germline J gene. The chain has TRBV19 and TRBJ2-2, with 7 bases that match TRBD1. Germline CDR1 and CDR2: LNHDA and SQIVND (reference sequence). The V gene end was trimmed by 1 base and the J gene end by 1 base; junction bases not matched to a gene: 3. This CDR3 has 16 amino acids. The CDR3 bases that were read are TGTGCCAGTAGTATAGGCTGGGACAGGAACACCGGGGAG. It yields the protein CASSIGWDRNTGE. The CDR3 in its entirety is CASSIGWDRNTGELFF.

This clone was picked up many times. The missing CDR3 end, 3 residues past where the read stops, is filled in from the germline J gene. The chain joins TRBV5-1 to TRBJ2-7, with D possibly TRBD1 on 6 matching bases. Trimming removed 3 bases from V and 5 bases from J, with 18 bases in between. This CDR3 has 15 residues. Germline V gene sequence: CDR1 SGHRS, CDR2 YFSETQ. CDR3 protein: CASSSDPGQNDEQYF. CDR3 bases read: TGCGCCAGCAGCTCAGACCCGGGACAAAACGACGAG.

This clone was recorded at least ten times. Read sequence stops 3 residues before the CDR3 end, and the germline J gene provides the missing end. The chain combines TRBV2 with TRBJ2-2; perhaps TRBD2 as D (6 bases). V lost 2 bases to trimming and J lost 1 base, with 11 bases between them. CDR3 length: 16 amino acids. Germline V gene lookup returns CDR1 SNHLY and CDR2 FYNNEI. The CDR3 sequence: CASSERAGRNTGELFF. CDR3 DNA (partial): TGTGCCAGCAGTGAAAGGGCGGGAAGGAACACCGGGGAG. Using reference TRBV2 and TRBJ2-2 for the parts outside the CDR3, the full variable domain is EPEVTQTPSHQVTQMGQEVILRCVPISNHLYFYWYRQILGQKVEFLVSFYNNEISEKSEIFDDQFSVERPDGSNFTLKIRSTKLEDSAMYFCASSERAGRNTGELFFGEGSRLTVL.

This clone was seen at least ten times. The read gets to within 3 residues of the CDR3 end, and the germline J gene fills in the rest. The chain recombines TRBV19 with TRBJ2-7; 10 positions agree with TRBD2. The CDR3 spans 14 residues. The germline gives CDR1 LNHDA, CDR2 SQIVND (reference sequence). V lost 10 bases to trimming and J lost 4 bases; unmatched junction nucleotides: 10. The CDR3 loop is CATHGPSGSYEQYF. The covered CDR3 bases are TGTGCCACCCATGGTCCTAGCGGGAGTTACGAG. Full variable domain (rest looked up from reference TRBV19 and TRBJ2-7): DGGITQSPKYLFRKEGQNVTLSCEQNLNHDAMYWYRQDPGQGLRLIYYSQIVNDFQKGDIAEGYSVSREKKESFPLTVTSAQKNPTAFYLCATHGPSGSYEQYFGPGTRLTVT.

This clone has ten or more counts. The CDR3 goes on 3 residues after the read ends, and that part is filled in from the germline J gene. The V call is TRBV10-3, the J call TRBJ2-2; unclear D gene. The CDR3 consists of 14 residues. The V end lost 0 bases, the J end lost 5 bases, and 7 bases lay between the germline ends. Germline V lookup: CDR1 ENHRY, CDR2 SYGVKD. The part of the CDR3 DNA that was read is TGTGCCATCAGTGAGTCGGGCTCAACCGGGGAG. Its translation: CAISESGSTGE. The complete CDR3 reads CAISESGSTGELFF.

This clone was counted ten times or more. The read ends 3 residues early relative to the CDR3; the germline J gene fills the gap. The chain employs TRBV5-1 and TRBJ1-1; 7 bases map to TRBD1. CDR1 and CDR2 from the germline V gene are SGHRS and YFSETQ. The trim removed 3 bases at V and 6 bases at J, leaving 11 bases unmatched. CDR3 size: 15 residues. CDR3 DNA, as far as it was read: TGCGCCAGCAGCTCCTCCAGGGGGTGGAAGCCTGAA. Translated, it gives CASSSSRGWKPE. In full, the CDR3 reads CASSSSRGWKPEAFF.

In this sample, this clone turned up a few times. The read ends 3 residues before the CDR3 terminus; that terminus is restored from the germline J gene. The chain uses TRBV19 and TRBJ1-1, with no clear D. The CDR3 sequence is 14 residues long. The germline V gene has CDR1 LNHDA and CDR2 SQIVND (reference sequence). CDR3 region: CASTPSGRVYEAFF. The CDR3 DNA, read in part, is TGTGCCAGTACCCCTAGCGGGAGAGTCTACGAG.

This clone showed up many times. CDR3 in amino acids: CAISSGPTDTQYF. The CDR3 bases that were read are TGTGCCATCAGTTCAGGGCCGACAGATACG. This chain uses TRBV10-3 with TRBJ2-3; TRBD1 might be the D (5 bases). The read halts 3 residues ahead of the CDR3 end, with the missing end drawn from the germline J gene. Trimming cost V 5 bases and J 3 bases, with 9 bases left between them. Germline assignment: CDR1 ENHRY and CDR2 SYGVKD. This CDR3 has 13 residues.

In this sample, this clone turned up many times. The sequence runs out 3 residues before the end of the CDR3; the remainder is reconstructed from the germline J gene. The V call is TRBV7-2, the J call TRBJ2-1, with TRBD2 matching 10 bases. This CDR3 contains 15 residues. Germline V gives CDR1 SGHTA, CDR2 FQGNSA. Germline trimming cut 1 base from V and 9 bases from J; bases unmatched to any gene: 6. The part of the CDR3 DNA that was read is TGTGCCAGCAGCTTAGTAGCGGGAGGCATCGGTGAG. Translation: CASSLVAGGIGE. The whole CDR3 protein is CASSLVAGGIGEQFF.

This clone was seen many times. CDR3 DNA, as far as it was read: TGCGCCAGCAGCCAAGATCTTGGCGGGAGGGCCACAGATACG. This translates into CASSQDLGGRATDT. The entire CDR3 is CASSQDLGGRATDTQYF. The rearrangement joins TRBV4-1 to TRBJ2-3; 9 bases align to TRBD2. Read sequence stops 3 residues before the CDR3 end, and the germline J gene provides the missing end. Germline CDR1 is MGHRA and CDR2 is YSYEKL. With V trimmed by 0 bases and J by 2 bases, 6 bases remained unmatched. The length of the CDR3 is 17 residues.

This clone was counted ten times or more. The read ends 3 residues before the CDR3 terminus; that terminus is restored from the germline J gene. V gene TRBV18 combines with J gene TRBJ2-5; D unclear. V was shortened by 4 bases and J by 3 bases, with 9 bases between the two germline ends. Germline V CDR1 and CDR2: KGHSH, LQKENI. The CDR3 is 13 residues long. This CDR3 is CASSLYREETQYF. The CDR3 bases that were read are TGTGCCAGCTCACTGTATAGGGAAGAGACC.

Details on this clone: A much larger clone is a single base away; this may be a read error. The read ends 3 residues shy of where the CDR3 ends; the end is completed using the germline J gene. V and J are TRBV20-1 and TRBJ2-7; 13 nucleotides align to TRBD2. Germline V gene lookup returns CDR1 DFQATT and CDR2 SNEGSKA (reference sequence). CDR3 size: 15 residues. This CDR3 is CSAFGLAGVSCEQYF. The DNA read from the CDR3 is TGCAGTGCCTTCGGACTAGCGGGAGTTTCCTGCGAG.

This clone has a count of ten or more. The CDR3 end lies 3 residues beyond the end of the read and is filled in from the germline J gene. The genes are TRBV6-1 and TRBJ1-5; TRBD1 might be the D (5 bases). Germline CDR1 reads MNHNS; CDR2 reads SASEGT. Trimming took off 1 base at V and 6 bases at J, with 10 bases between the two ends. The CDR3 has 14 residues. The sequenced CDR3 bases are TGTGCCAGCAGTGAAGGCCGTACAGGTCAGCCC. This gives the protein CASSEGRTGQP. The whole CDR3 protein is CASSEGRTGQPQHF.